The T cell receptor (beta chain) under discussion was sequenced for a study of blood T cell repertoires in COVID-19. Study at large: Collection of acute and convalescent COVID-19 samples took place in the United States, Italy and Spain. In each case, the material was cDNA or gDNA derived from T cells, B-cell-depleted T cells, or PBMCs.

The protocol was immunoSEQ multiplex PCR, while the TCRdb copy is restricted to in-frame clones and leaves out a portion. In the table there are under 55,000 clones, over 70% of which are singletons. The CDR3 spans 14 residues. Germline CDR1 is WSHSY and CDR2 is SAAADI. This clone was picked up a small number of times. Germline and junction disagree at one end, which may indicate a read error. The chain links TRBV10-2 to TRBJ1-5, with D uncertain. The receptor was derived from a man between 65 and 80 years old with acute or convalescent COVID-19. Source material: peripheral blood. The DNA of the CDR3 is TGCGCCAGCACTGAGTACGAGGGCAATCAGCCCCAGCATTTT. It yields the protein CASTEYEGNQPQHF.